Listed below are T cell receptor beta chains from one sample, sequenced in a study of metastatic and nonmetastatic thyroid tumors. With MiXCR, TCRdb called clones anew from the PCR reads. The sample contains around 18,000 clones, around 28% of which appear only once. The specimen sequenced was tumor tissue. These receptors all come from a female donor with papillary thyroid cancer or a benign thyroid nodule (not recorded which). Some clones in this sample may be carry-over from other donors' samples. Each CDR3 is given with its conserved first and last residue. D genes are given only for firm matches. The size of a clone is reported for some rows only, either as once, few or many, or as a class for expanded clones.

CDR3	DNA	size	V	J	D
CSAVGEQFDGYTF	TGCAGCGCAGTAGGTGAGCAGTTCGATGGCTACACCTTC	few	TRBV29-1	TRBJ1-2	NA
CASSSSYSGYEQYF	TGTGCCAGCAGTTCCAGTTATTCAGGATACGAGCAGTACTTC	NA	TRBV6-5	TRBJ2-7	NA
CAWTGGRPSRNTGELFF	TGTGCCTGGACCGGGGGTAGGCCATCTAGGAACACCGGGGAGCTGTTTTTT	NA	TRBV30	TRBJ2-2	NA
CASSLGQGASRDTEAFF	TGTGCCAGCAGCTTAGGACAGGGGGCCAGTCGGGACACTGAAGCTTTCTTT	few	TRBV28	TRBJ1-1	TRBD1
CASSYLARAQSEQYF	TGTGCCAGCAGTTACCTTGCTAGGGCCCAATCCGAGCAGTACTTC	medium-sized	TRBV6-2/TRBV6-3	TRBJ2-7	NA
CATRQTGTRGYEQYF	TGTGCCACCAGGCAAACCGGGACTAGAGGTTACGAGCAGTACTTC	few	TRBV6-1	TRBJ2-7	TRBD2
CASSFTTSGYTF	TGTGCCAGTAGTTTCACTACAAGTGGCTACACCTTC	NA	TRBV19	TRBJ1-2	NA
CASSLSGRGLSNEKLFF	TGTGCCAGCAGTTTATCGGGCAGGGGGCTATCTAATGAAAAACTGTTTTTT	NA	TRBV27	TRBJ1-4	TRBD1
CASSIDSVYGYTF	TGTGCCAGTAGTATAGACAGTGTCTATGGCTACACCTTC	NA	TRBV19	TRBJ1-2	NA
CASRKGPDQPQHF	TGTGCCAGCAGGAAGGGTCCGGATCAGCCCCAGCATTTT	NA	TRBV7-2	TRBJ1-5	NA
CASSRDRGFDEQYF	TGCGCCAGCAGCCGAGACAGGGGGTTCGACGAGCAGTACTTC	once	TRBV4-1	TRBJ2-7	TRBD1
CASSPVTGSYEQYF	TGTGCCAGCAGCCCCGTAACAGGCTCCTACGAGCAGTACTTC	NA	TRBV7-2	TRBJ2-7	NA
CASSLSSGTGSADTQYF	TGTGCCAGCAGTTTATCGTCCGGGACAGGGTCGGCAGATACGCAGTATTTT	NA	TRBV27	TRBJ2-3	TRBD1
CASRGIGTGLWGNQPQHF	TGTGCCAGCAGGGGAATTGGGACAGGGCTATGGGGCAATCAGCCCCAGCATTTT	medium-sized	TRBV27	TRBJ1-5	TRBD1
CASTDPANEKLFF	TGTGCCAGCACCGATCCAGCGAATGAAAAACTGTTTTTT	few	TRBV6-1	TRBJ1-4	NA
CASSLTTSTDTQYF	TGTGCCAGCAGCCTCACCACTAGCACAGATACGCAGTATTTT	NA	TRBV6-2/TRBV6-3	TRBJ2-3	NA
CASSVDGYTEAFF	TGTGCCAGCAGTGTCGACGGATACACTGAAGCTTTCTTT	NA	TRBV2	TRBJ1-1	NA
CASSPGQRGTQYF	TGCGCCAGCAGCCCGGGACAGCGGGGGACCCAGTACTTC	many	TRBV5-1	TRBJ2-5	NA
CSERGGDNSPLHF	TGCAGTGAGAGGGGGGGAGATAATTCACCCCTCCACTTT	NA	TRBV20-1	TRBJ1-6	NA
CASSYSGDRVNSPLHF	TGTGCCAGCAGTTACTCGGGGGACAGGGTCAATTCACCCCTCCACTTT	few	TRBV6-6	TRBJ1-6	TRBD1
CASSQLAGVSDTQYF	TGTGCCAGTAGCCAACTAGCGGGAGTGTCAGATACGCAGTATTTT	NA	TRBV19	TRBJ2-3	TRBD2
CASSRFHTGQGMGTQYF	TGTGCCAGCAGTCGCTTTCATACCGGACAGGGTATGGGGACCCAGTACTTC	NA	TRBV3-1	TRBJ2-5	TRBD1
CASQGQGRETQYF	TGTGCCAGCCAGGGGCAGGGGCGAGAGACCCAGTACTTC	few	TRBV6-1	TRBJ2-5	NA
CASSLDWDQPQHF	TGTGCCAGCAGCTTAGATTGGGATCAGCCCCAGCATTTT	few	TRBV11-2	TRBJ1-5	NA
CASSQGTVRTDTQYF	TGTGCCAGCAGCCAAGGGACTGTTCGAACAGATACGCAGTATTTT	many	TRBV7-2	TRBJ2-3	NA
CASSSVGLQRGEQYF	TGTGCCAGCAGTTCTGTCGGCCTTCAAAGGGGCGAGCAGTACTTC	NA	TRBV6-2/TRBV6-3	TRBJ2-7	NA
CASFDREGSPLHF	TGTGCCAGTTTCGACAGGGAAGGGTCACCCCTCCACTTT	NA	TRBV6-1	TRBJ1-6	TRBD1
CASSFERQGDKQFF	TGTGCCAGCAGTTTCGAGAGGCAGGGGGATAAGCAGTTCTTC	NA	TRBV12-3/TRBV12-4	TRBJ2-1	TRBD1
CASRTGEVYNEQFF	TGTGCCAGCCGGACAGGGGAGGTATACAATGAGCAGTTCTTC	few	TRBV6-1	TRBJ2-1	TRBD1
CASSQFGSYEQYF	TGTGCCAGCAGCCAATTCGGGTCCTACGAGCAGTACTTC	NA	TRBV7-8	TRBJ2-7	NA
CASSELGKDEQFF	TGTGCCAGCAGTGAGCTGGGTAAGGATGAGCAGTTCTTC	NA	TRBV6-1	TRBJ2-1	NA
CAWTSGTSAAYNEQFF	TGTGCCTGGACCTCCGGGACTAGCGCCGCCTACAATGAGCAGTTCTTC	NA	TRBV30	TRBJ2-1	TRBD2
CASSPGVMGVAGGNTGELFF	TGCGCCAGCAGCCCGGGAGTAATGGGAGTAGCGGGAGGAAACACCGGGGAGCTGTTTTTT	few	TRBV5-1	TRBJ2-2	TRBD2
CASSFRQDGYEQYF	TGTGCCAGCAGCTTTCGGCAGGACGGTTACGAGCAGTACTTC	few	TRBV11-2	TRBJ2-7	NA
CASMGPLKYNQPQHF	TGTGCCAGCATGGGTCCCCTCAAGTACAATCAGCCCCAGCATTTT	NA	TRBV6-1	TRBJ1-5	NA
CASSPLLYKNTEAFF	TGTGCCAGCAGCCCACTTCTTTACAAAAACACTGAAGCTTTCTTT	NA	TRBV11-3	TRBJ1-1	NA
CAITGTELYEQYF	TGTGCCATCACCGGGACAGAGCTCTACGAGCAGTACTTC	few	TRBV10-3	TRBJ2-7	TRBD1
CASSLEREVYEQFF	TGTGCCAGCAGTTTAGAGCGGGAGGTTTATGAGCAGTTCTTC	few	TRBV28	TRBJ2-1	TRBD2
CASSLAPAGQETQYF	TGTGCCAGCAGCTTAGCCCCTGCAGGCCAAGAGACCCAGTACTTC	many	TRBV7-2	TRBJ2-5	NA
CASTPRTSTGYTQYF	TGTGCCAGCACCCCTAGGACTAGCACGGGCTATACGCAGTATTTT	medium-sized	TRBV12-3/TRBV12-4	TRBJ2-3	TRBD2
CAVTTGEGGYTF	TGTGCCGTGACGACAGGGGAGGGAGGCTACACCTTC	few	TRBV6-1	TRBJ1-2	TRBD1
CASGGENSPLHF	TGTGCCAGTGGGGGGGAAAATTCACCCCTCCACTTT	NA	TRBV19	TRBJ1-6	NA
CASSLNVQMDTEAFF	TGCGCCAGCAGTCTTAACGTACAGATGGACACTGAAGCTTTCTTT	NA	TRBV5-1	TRBJ1-1	NA
CASSPGQGIFQPQHF	TGCGCCAGCAGCCCGGGACAGGGAATCTTTCAGCCCCAGCATTTT	many	TRBV5-1	TRBJ1-5	TRBD1
CASSLLDSANEQFF	TGTGCCAGCAGTTTATTGGACAGTGCCAATGAGCAGTTCTTC	large	TRBV27	TRBJ2-1	NA